This is a list of T cell receptor beta chains from one sample in a study of cytomegalovirus exposure and HLA in healthy donors. Using immunoSEQ multiplex PCR, the repertoire was profiled, and TCRdb retains in-frame clones only, with some absent. This repertoire shows 120,000 or so clones, approximately 80% found once; its top ten account for around 0.24%. Sequenced material: PBMCs. The receptor set was obtained from a man aged 45-60 years in good health and CMV-seronegative. The CDR3 runs from the conserved cysteine through the conserved F or W. The order of the fields is J gene, V gene, clone size, D gene, CDR3 protein, CDR3 DNA. The D gene is left open where the match is weak. A row's size may be missing; if present it is once, few, many or a size class.

>TRBJ1-1|TRBV6-5|.|.
CATTIGETEAFF
TGTGCCACCACTATAGGGGAAACTGAAGCTTTCTTT
>TRBJ1-1|TRBV4-2|.|.
CASSQDVSGNTEAFF
TGTGCCAGCAGCCAAGATGTAAGCGGGAACACTGAAGCTTTCTTT
>TRBJ1-1|TRBV27|.|.
CASSLGRNTEAFF
TGTGCCAGCAGTTTAGGGCGGAACACTGAAGCTTTCTTT
>TRBJ2-5|TRBV7-6|.|TRBD2
CASSLRVAGVDETQYF
TGTGCCAGCAGCTTACGGGTAGCGGGAGTAGATGAGACCCAGTACTTC
>TRBJ2-7|TRBV6-1|few|.
CAAIKGDYYEQYF
TGTGCCGCCATAAAGGGGGACTACTACGAGCAGTACTTC
>TRBJ2-1|TRBV2|once|.
CASSEARRLDRCRQFF
TGTGCCAGCAGTGAAGCCCGACGACTAGATCGTTGTCGGCAGTTCTTC
>TRBJ1-1|TRBV6-1|.|.
CAGSGGGRWIF
TGTGCCGGAAGCGGGGGGGGAAGGTGGATCTTT
>TRBJ2-1|TRBV6-1|.|TRBD2
CASRPGLAGLEQFF
TGTGCCAGCAGACCGGGACTAGCGGGATTGGAGCAGTTCTTC
>TRBJ1-1|TRBV9|once|.
CASSGGTEAFF
TGTGCCAGCAGCGGCGGAACTGAAGCTTTCTTT
>TRBJ2-3|TRBV9|.|TRBD2
CASSVSGTSTDTQYF
TGTGCCAGCAGCGTAAGCGGGACTAGCACAGATACGCAGTATTTT
>TRBJ2-5|TRBV7-8|.|TRBD1
CASSLAQRTGAQYF
TGTGCCAGCAGCTTAGCGCAAAGGACAGGGGCCCAGTACTTC
>TRBJ2-5|TRBV7-2|few|.
CASSPVGETQYF
TGTGCCAGCAGCCCGGTCGGGGAGACCCAGTACTTC
>TRBJ2-5|TRBV10-3|.|TRBD1
CASKTGQGAETQYF
TGTGCCAGCAAGACAGGGCAGGGTGCGGAGACCCAGTACTTC
>TRBJ2-1|TRBV5-6|.|TRBD1
CASSEGTGESEQFF
TGTGCCAGCAGCGAAGGGACAGGGGAAAGTGAGCAGTTCTTC
>TRBJ2-5|TRBV18|.|TRBD2
CASSAGVRETQYF
TGTGCCAGCTCAGCGGGGGTTAGGGAGACCCAGTACTTC
>TRBJ2-5|TRBV4-1|once|.
CASSQAEGSAQETQYF
TGCGCCAGCAGCCAAGCGGAGGGTTCTGCCCAAGAGACCCAGTACTTC
>TRBJ2-3|TRBV6-1|once|TRBD2
CASSARSPTSGTDTQYF
TGTGCCAGCAGTGCCAGGAGTCCAACTAGCGGCACAGATACGCAGTATTTT
>TRBJ2-7|TRBV21-1|.|.
CASRPERSSYEQYF
TGTGCCAGCAGGCCAGAAAGGAGCTCCTACGAGCAGTACTTC